These 5 T cell receptor beta chains originate from one sample sequenced in a study of cytomegalovirus exposure and HLA in healthy donors. 60 Vbeta and 13 Jbeta primers were used in PCR. The method was immunoSEQ multiplex PCR; TCRdb's version includes in-frame clones alone and lacks a portion of them. The table includes 100,000 or so clones, more than 75% detected once. The sequenced material came from PBMCs. Every receptor here comes from a woman aged 45-65 years in good health and CMV-seropositive.

The chain couples TRBV9 to TRBJ1-1; D uncertain. CDR3 length: 17 amino acids. Germline CDR1 and CDR2: SGDLS and YYNGEE. V lost 3 bases and J lost 1, with 19 bases in between. In DNA form, the CDR3 reads TGTGCCAGCAGCGCTAAAAATGGGGAGGGTTCGAACACTGAAGCTTTCTTT. It translates to CASSAKNGEGSNTEAFF.

The chain is built from TRBV9 and TRBJ1-2, with unresolved D. The CDR3 loop spans 13 amino acids. V was trimmed by 0 bases and J by 1 base, leaving 4 bases between them. Germline V lookup: CDR1 SGDLS, CDR2 YYNGEE. The CDR3 nucleotides read TGTGCCAGCAGCGTAGACAGTAACTATGGCTACACCTTC. This translates into CASSVDSNYGYTF. The complete variable domain, with remaining parts taken from reference TRBV9 and TRBJ1-2, reads DSGVTQTPKHLITATGQRVTLRCSPRSGDLSVYWYQQSLDQGLQFLIQYYNGEERAKGNILERFSAQQFPDLHSELNLSSLELGDSALYFCASSVDSNYGYTFGSGTRLTVV.

The rearrangement joins TRBV7-3 to TRBJ2-3; 9 nucleotides match TRBD2. Trimming cost V 0 bases and J 2 bases; bases outside gene matches: 3. Germline V lookup: CDR1 SGHTA, CDR2 FQGTGA. CDR3 length: 16 amino acids. The chain's CDR3 is CASSLTASGATDTQYF. In nucleotides, the CDR3 is TGTGCCAGCAGCTTAACGGCTAGCGGGGCCACAGATACGCAGTATTTT.

The CDR3 loop reads CASSEGRKETQYF. The DNA for the CDR3 is TGTGCCAGCAGCGAGGGAAGAAAAGAGACCCAGTACTTC. The genes are TRBV7-9 and TRBJ2-5, with D perhaps TRBD2 (5 bases). The V and J ends lost 5 bases and 3 bases respectively, with 10 bases between them. The CDR3 is made up of 13 amino acids. From germline, CDR1 is SEHNR and CDR2 FQNEAQ (reference sequence).

The chain couples TRBV6-6 to TRBJ1-2; D remains ambiguous. Germline lookup yields CDR1 MNHNY and CDR2 SVGAGI (reference sequence). The CDR3 contains 14 residues. V was pared by 6 bases and J by 1 base, with 12 bases between. CDR3 nucleotide sequence: TGTGCCAGCAGAGCCACCGGGAATAACTATGGCTACACCTTC. Amino acid sequence: CASRATGNNYGYTF.